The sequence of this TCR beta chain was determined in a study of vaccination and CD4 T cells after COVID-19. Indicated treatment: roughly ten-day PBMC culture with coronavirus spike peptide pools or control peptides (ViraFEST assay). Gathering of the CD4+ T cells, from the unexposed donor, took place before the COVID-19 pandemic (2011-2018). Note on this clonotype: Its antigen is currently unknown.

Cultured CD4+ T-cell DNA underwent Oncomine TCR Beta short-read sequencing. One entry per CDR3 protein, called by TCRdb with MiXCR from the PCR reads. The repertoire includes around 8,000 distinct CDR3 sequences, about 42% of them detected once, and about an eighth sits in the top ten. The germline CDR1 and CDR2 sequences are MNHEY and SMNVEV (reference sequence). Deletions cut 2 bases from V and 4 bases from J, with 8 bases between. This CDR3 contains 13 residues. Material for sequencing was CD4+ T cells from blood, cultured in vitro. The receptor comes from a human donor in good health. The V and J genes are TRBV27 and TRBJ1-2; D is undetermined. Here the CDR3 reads CASSLNVGYGYTF. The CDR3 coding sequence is TGTGCCAGCAGTTTAAATGTCGGCTATGGCTACACCTTC.